This entry concerns a single TCR beta chain. Antigen specificity is unknown. No conserved phenylalanine or tryptophan ends this CDR3, so it is likely a read error. These data come from a study of tumor and adjacent non-tumor tissue in lung cancer. Across the whole study: Patients comprised approximately eleven adenocarcinoma, a couple of squamous cell carcinoma and 1 small cell lung cancer. Samples averaged approximately 3.9 million productive TCRbeta reads each.

Study conclusions and caveats: In normal lung, the top 100 clones were significantly more dominant than in tumor.

No cell sorting was done before RNA was extracted from the tissue. Donors were chemotherapy-naive, newly diagnosed lung cancer surgical patients in China, August–late 2014. Germline assignment: CDR1 SQVTM and CDR2 ANQGSEA. The CDR3 runs 13 residues. Between the trimmed V and J ends, which lost 5 bases and 7 bases, there was a span of 14 bases. Three rounds of nested PCR, following a modified ARM-PCR protocol, produced the TCRbeta library. Each CDR3 protein gets one entry after TCRdb re-called the multiplex PCR reads with MiXCR. This table holds under 150,000 distinct CDR3 sequences, 55% to 75% found once.

The chain joins TRBV29-1 to TRBJ2-2, with D perhaps matching TRBD1 (5 bases). The clonotype comes from a man younger than 45 with non-small cell lung cancer. Sequencing was carried out using lung tumor tissue. In DNA form, the CDR3 reads TGCAGCGTTAGTAGTGGGGCCGGCGGGGAGCTGTTTCTT. This sequence encodes CSVSSGAGGELFL.